The table lists the clone carrying this T cell receptor (beta chain) with a count of one. The data are from a study of blood T cell repertoires in COVID-19. V was pared by 4 bases and J by 9 bases, with 12 bases of the junction left unmatched. The CDR3 runs to 15 residues. Germline CDR1 is LGHNA and CDR2 is YNFKEQ. Profiling relied on immunoSEQ multiplex PCR, and the TCRdb table lists in-frame clones only, not all of them. The table lists hundreds of thousands of clones, 65% to 90% of them singletons. This chain connects TRBV4-2 to TRBJ2-1; 7 positions match TRBD2. The clonotype originates from a man aged 35 to 55 who had recovered from COVID-19. The sequenced sample consisted of PBMCs or T cells enriched from blood (not recorded which). The CDR3 loop is CASSREGGGRGEQFF. The CDR3 DNA follows: TGTGCCAGCAGCCGCGAGGGCGGGGGACGCGGTGAGCAGTTCTTC.